These 14 T cell receptor beta chains were all obtained from the same sample, sequenced in a study of T-cell reconstitution after alpha-beta-depleted transplantation in children. Library preparation (for TCRbeta) was performed with unique molecular identifiers. TCRdb passed the PCR reads through MiXCR, listing each CDR3 protein once. The sample lists some 150,000 distinct CDR3 sequences, 8% to 10% occurring once. The sample here was PBMCs, mostly from graft donor cells, taken 180 days after TCRalphabeta/CD19-depleted stem cell transplant. The receptors were sampled from a female patient younger than 10 who had a stem cell transplant for congenital amegakaryocytic thrombocytopenia, so the T cells may come from the graft donor.

V and J are TRBV7-9 and TRBJ2-5; 9 bases line up with TRBD2. After removal of 5 bases from V and 2 bases from J, the junction contained 9 bases not matched to a gene. Germline CDR1 and CDR2: SEHNR and FQNEAQ (reference sequence). This CDR3 contains 16 residues. CDR3 region: CASSRGGGALQETQYF. CDR3 coding DNA: TGTGCCAGCAGCCGGGGCGGGGGGGCCTTACAAGAGACCCAGTACTTC.

Only a few counts were recorded for this clonotype. The genes are TRBV5-6 and TRBJ2-5, with D perhaps TRBD1 (7 bases). This CDR3 is built from 16 residues. Germline V gene data show CDR1 as SGHDT and CDR2 as YYEEEE. Deletions cut 0 bases from V and 0 bases from J, with 12 bases between. Here the CDR3 DNA reads TGTGCCAGCAGCTTGGTTGGCAGGGGGGACCAAGAGACCCAGTACTTC. Translation gives CASSLVGRGDQETQYF.

At least ten counts were recorded for this clonotype. The chain recombines TRBV30 with TRBJ2-7, with D possibly TRBD2 on 6 matching bases. This CDR3 has 12 residues. The germline CDR1 and CDR2 sequences are GTSNPN and SVGIG (reference sequence). Trimming stripped 5 bases from V and 0 bases from J, with 8 bases between. The CDR3 sequence: CAWAAGSYEQYF. In DNA, the CDR3 is TGTGCCTGGGCAGCGGGCTCCTACGAGCAGTACTTC.

The chain carries TRBV20-1 and TRBJ2-1, with D perhaps TRBD1 or TRBD2 (5 bases each). The V end lost 6 bases, the J end lost 4 bases, and 22 bases lay between the germline ends. Germline loops: CDR1 DFQATT, CDR2 SNEGSKA (reference sequence). The CDR3 runs 16 residues. The CDR3 sequence is CSASKMGERRYNEQFF. The DNA for the CDR3 is TGCAGTGCCTCAAAGATGGGGGAGAGGAGGTACAATGAGCAGTTCTTC.

The chain couples TRBV29-1 to TRBJ2-1, with TRBD2 identical over 9 bases. This CDR3 comprises 19 residues. CDR1 is SQVTM and CDR2 is ANQGSEA in the germline V gene. V trimming: 4 bases; J trimming: 0 bases; junction bases outside the gene matches: 16. The CDR3 here is CSVVGLAGGPGRSYNEQFF. The CDR3 region has the DNA TGCAGCGTTGTGGGTTTGGCGGGAGGGCCCGGGCGCTCCTACAATGAGCAGTTCTTC.

This rearrangement joins TRBV20-1 to TRBJ2-7; a possible D gene is TRBD1 (7 bases). V was cut by 0 bases and J by 4 bases, with 19 bases left in between. Germline V lookup: CDR1 DFQATT, CDR2 SNEGSKA (reference sequence). The CDR3 is 16 amino acids. CDR3 nucleotides: TGCAGTGCTAGAGATCCGGGCAGGGGGGTCTGGTACGAGCAGTACTTC. This codes for CSARDPGRGVWYEQYF.

This clonotype was detected many times. V and J are TRBV5-1 and TRBJ2-7; D is uncertain. There are 14 residues in the CDR3. V shed 2 bases and J shed 2 bases, with 11 bases lying between them. Germline lookup yields CDR1 SGHRS and CDR2 YFSETQ. This CDR3 reads CASSFLGGTYEQYF. CDR3 DNA: TGCGCCAGCAGCTTTCTGGGCGGAACCTACGAGCAGTACTTC.

This clonotype was detected a few times. The chain is built from TRBV30 and TRBJ2-6, with D possibly called TRBD1 or TRBD2 (6 bases each). The CDR3 consists of 16 residues. CDR1 is GTSNPN, CDR2 SVGIG, per germline (reference sequence). The germline V and J ends were trimmed by 7 bases and 0 bases, with 16 bases remaining between them. The CDR3 sequence is CASPRGAHSGANVLTF. The DNA of the CDR3 is TGTGCCTCACCTAGGGGGGCGCACTCTGGGGCCAACGTCCTGACTTTC. Full variable domain (missing parts from reference TRBV30 and TRBJ2-6): SQTIHQWPATLVQPVGSPLSLECTVEGTSNPNLYWYRQAAGRGLQLLFYSVGIGQISSEVPQNLSASRPQDRQFILSSKKLLLSDSGFYLCASPRGAHSGANVLTFGAGSRLTVL.

This clonotype appeared many times. A much larger clone sits a single nucleotide away, making a read error possible. This sequence joins TRBV29-1 and TRBJ2-7, with 10 nucleotides matching TRBD2. Germline lookup yields CDR1 SQVTM and CDR2 ANQGSEA. After removal of 3 bases from V and 9 bases from J, the junction contained 8 bases not matched to a gene. The CDR3 consists of 13 residues. CDR3 nucleotides: TGCAGCGTTGACGGAGCGGGAGGGCCGGGGCAGTACTTC. Translating gives CSVDGAGGPGQYF.

The chain links TRBV14 to TRBJ2-3; the D is unclear. Germline CDR1 SGHDN, CDR2 FVKESK. This CDR3 comprises 13 residues. V lost 1 base and J lost 2, with 4 bases in between. The CDR3 DNA is TGTGCCAGCAGCCAAGGCAACACAGATACGCAGTATTTT. The encoded protein is CASSQGNTDTQYF.

Comment on this clonotype: A much larger clone is a single base away; this may be a read error. The rearrangement joins TRBV28 to TRBJ2-5, with D maybe TRBD2 (5 bases). The V end lost 5 bases, the J end lost 4 bases, and 14 bases lay between the germline ends. The V gene's germline CDR1 is MDHEN and CDR2 SYDVKM. This CDR3 region has 14 residues. CDR3 nucleotides: TGTGCCAGCAGTCATCCGGGGTGGCCAGAGACCCAGTACTTC. It encodes CASSHPGWPETQYF.

This clonotype was recorded only once. The chain links TRBV5-1 to TRBJ2-7, with D possibly matching TRBD1 (5 bases). Germline values: CDR1 SGHRS, CDR2 YFSETQ. V lost 1 base and J 2 bases, leaving 10 bases between the germline ends. This CDR3 has 14 amino acids. The CDR3 is CASSLRGFAYEQYF. CDR3 nucleotides: TGCGCCAGCAGCTTGAGGGGATTCGCCTACGAGCAGTACTTC.

This clonotype was counted only a few times. V is TRBV11-2 and J is TRBJ2-3, with D maybe TRBD2 (6 bases). V was cut by 1 base and J by 4 bases, with 9 bases left in between. The CDR3 contains 14 residues. Germline values: CDR1 SGHAT, CDR2 FQNNGV. The CDR3 coding sequence is TGTGCCAGCAGCTTAGGGGGGGTTTCAGATACGCAGTATTTT. Its protein is CASSLGGVSDTQYF.

In its sample, this clonotype was seen many times. CDR3 sequence (DNA): TGTGCCAGCAGTTTATTGGCCCCCCAAGAGACCCAGTACTTC. It specifies CASSLLAPQETQYF. The chain is built from TRBV28 and TRBJ2-5; D is uncertain. CDR1 is MDHEN and CDR2 is SYDVKM in the germline V gene. This CDR3 has 14 amino acids. V was shortened by 1 base and J by 1 base, with 7 bases between the two germline ends.